The source of this T cell receptor beta chain is a study of T-cell reconstitution after alpha-beta-depleted transplantation in children. Preparation of the TCRbeta library used unique molecular identifiers. One entry per CDR3 protein results from TCRdb running MiXCR on the PCR reads. The sample carries more than 200,000 distinct CDR3 sequences, roughly 24% recorded once. This clonotype was seen ten or more times. Its specificity is not known. Overall study results and limits: Recipient T cells and thymic progenitors that survived gave rise to the high TCRbeta diversity observed at day 60 in some patients. Fresh T-cell production supplied most of the T-cell counts and diversity seen one year after transplant. Roughly two months post-transplant, alpha-beta T cells reportedly originated from several hundred graft clones that had expanded.

The CDR3 covers 15 residues. The V gene's germline CDR1 is SQVTM and CDR2 ANQGSEA. Trimming took off 6 bases at V and 0 bases at J, with 15 bases between the two ends. This specimen was PBMCs, taken before TCRalphabeta/CD19-depleted stem cell transplant. The chain uses TRBV29-1 and TRBJ2-1, with a tentative D call TRBD2 (7 bases). The origin of this receptor is a girl aged 2-15 years with Fanconi anemia, due to receive a stem cell transplant. CDR3 DNA: TGCAGCGTGGGGGGGCTAGCGAGCTCCTACAATGAGCAGTTCTTC. It codes for CSVGGLASSYNEQFF.